This T cell receptor (beta chain) stems from a study of blood T cell repertoires in COVID-19. Sequencing used immunoSEQ multiplex PCR; TCRdb keeps in-frame clones, though not all of them. The sample lists approximately 240,000 clones; around 90% were seen once. The CDR3 length is 17 residues. Per the germline V gene, CDR1 is MDHEN and CDR2 is SYDVKM. V gave up 3 bases and J gave up 0 bases; unmatched junction bases: 9. This clone was detected only once. Recruits, aged about 18 to 100 years, lived in under 25 US areas. Cohort allocation depended upon clinical history that participants reported. The sequencing input was PBMCs or T cells enriched from blood (not recorded which). This clonotype was obtained from a woman younger than 45 with acute COVID-19. V and J are TRBV28 and TRBJ2-3; 7 bases are a match to TRBD1. CDR3 region: CASSLSPGTASTDTQYF. As DNA, the CDR3 is TGTGCCAGCAGTTTGTCCCCCGGGACAGCGAGCACAGATACGCAGTATTTT.